Listed here are 27 T cell receptor beta chains from one sample, sequenced in a study of blood T cell repertoires in COVID-19. Sequenced by immunoSEQ multiplex PCR; TCRdb stores in-frame clones only, minus some. Found here are over 200,000 clones, approximately 84% of them singletons; the top ten hold about 1.9%. Sequencing was done on a sample of peripheral blood. Receptor source: a man aged 35 to 55 with active or convalescent COVID-19.

V and J are TRBV29-1 and TRBJ2-7; D gene uncertain. The length of the CDR3 is 12 residues. Trimming cost V 4 bases and J 2 bases, with 9 bases left between them. The germline V gene encodes CDR1 SQVTM and CDR2 ANQGSEA. This CDR3 is CSVVTTTYEQYF. The CDR3 DNA follows: TGCAGCGTTGTCACAACAACCTACGAGCAGTACTTC.

The V call is TRBV11-2, the J call TRBJ2-1; 11 bases are a match to TRBD2. The V and J ends lost 5 bases and 5 bases, in that order; junction bases with no gene match: 11. The CDR3 runs 17 residues. Germline V CDR1 and CDR2: SGHAT, FQNNGV. The CDR3 DNA sequence: TGTGCCAGCAGCCTCCTGACTAGCGGGGCCCTCCACAATGAGCAGTTCTTC. Encoded protein: CASSLLTSGALHNEQFF.

The V call is TRBV5-1, the J call TRBJ2-5; 9 bases match TRBD1. There are 15 residues in the CDR3. Germline values: CDR1 SGHRS, CDR2 YFSETQ. The junction had 8 bases not matched to a gene; V was cut back by 4 bases and J by 4 bases. In DNA, the CDR3 is TGCGCCAGCAGCCTAGGACAGGGGATAGCAGAGACCCAGTACTTC. Protein product: CASSLGQGIAETQYF.

This clone has more than one count but fewer than ten. The chain links TRBV18 to TRBJ1-3; possibly TRBD1 for D (6 bases). V gave up 2 bases and J gave up 2 bases, with 13 bases separating them. Germline lookup yields CDR1 KGHSH and CDR2 LQKENI. The CDR3 covers 16 residues. The CDR3 region has the DNA TGTGCCAGCTCACCAGAGGGCAGGGGAACTGGAAACACCATATATTTT. This codes for CASSPEGRGTGNTIYF.

V gene TRBV6-5 combines with J gene TRBJ1-5; D perhaps matches TRBD1 (6 bases). The CDR3 spans 15 residues. Trimming pared 8 bases from V and 6 bases from J, leaving 20 bases between. Germline V gene lookup returns CDR1 MNHEY and CDR2 SVGAGI. CDR3 protein: CASRPGKGTLQPQHF. The CDR3 DNA sequence: TGTGCCAGCCGCCCCGGGAAGGGGACACTTCAGCCCCAGCATTTT.

The table lists this clone with a few counts. V usage is TRBV3-1 (or the pseudogene TRBV3-2) and J usage is TRBJ2-7; perhaps TRBD2 as D (6 bases). CDR3 length: 14 amino acids. The germline V gene encodes CDR1 LGHDT and CDR2 YNNKEL (reference sequence). Trimming removed 7 bases from V and 2 bases from J, with 15 bases in between. The CDR3 DNA reads as TGTGCCAGCAAATCCGGGACTCTTACCTACGAGCAGTACTTC. Translated, it gives CASKSGTLTYEQYF.

V usage is TRBV19 and J usage is TRBJ2-7; 11 bases are shared with TRBD1. V was pared by 3 bases and J by 6 bases, with 4 bases of the junction left unmatched. The CDR3 runs to 14 residues. The germline CDR1 and CDR2 sequences are LNHDA and SQIVND (reference sequence). The CDR3 DNA reads as TGTGCCAGTAGTATGGGGACAGGGGGATCCGAGCAGTACTTC. Translated, it gives CASSMGTGGSEQYF.

A remark on this clone: Other DNA sequences in this specimen translate into the identical CDR3. The CDR3: CASSQAGGSTDTQYF. Here the CDR3 DNA reads TGCGCCAGCAGCCAAGCGGGGGGTAGCACAGATACGCAGTATTTT. This chain joins TRBV4-1 and TRBJ2-3; 7 bases map to TRBD2. Looked up from germline, CDR1 is MGHRA and CDR2 is YSYEKL. V lost 1 base, J lost 0 bases, and 1 base stayed unmatched. The CDR3 sequence is 15 residues long.

The genes are TRBV7-9 and TRBJ2-1; 10 bases are a match to TRBD1. Germline V CDR1 and CDR2: SEHNR, FQNEAQ (reference sequence). The CDR3 consists of 17 residues. With V trimmed by 1 base and J by 4 bases, 7 bases remained unmatched. Written as DNA, the CDR3 is TGTGCCAGCAGCTTAGTCCTAGGGACAGGGGCTTACAATGAGCAGTTCTTC. It yields the protein CASSLVLGTGAYNEQFF.

V and J are TRBV28 and TRBJ2-7, with D possibly being TRBD2 (6 bases). V lost 3 bases and J lost 3, with 18 bases in between. Germline CDR1 is MDHEN and CDR2 is SYDVKM. The CDR3 runs to 16 residues. The CDR3 DNA reads TGTGCCAGCAGTTTCCTCCGGGACTCTCACTTCTACGAGCAGTACTTC. Translation: CASSFLRDSHFYEQYF. The variable domain in full, with the rest retrieved from reference TRBV28 and TRBJ2-7, is DVKVTQSSRYLVKRTGEKVFLECVQDMDHENMFWYRQDPGLGLRLIYFSYDVKMKEKGDIPEGYSVSREKKERFSLILESASTNQTSMYLCASSFLRDSHFYEQYFGPGTRLTVT.

The chain joins TRBV28 to TRBJ1-5; tentatively, D is TRBD1 (6 bases). The V end lost 6 bases, the J end lost 7 bases, and 16 bases lay between the germline ends. CDR3 length: 14 residues. Per the germline V gene, CDR1 is MDHEN and CDR2 is SYDVKM. CDR3 DNA sequence: TGTGCCAGCAGAGAAGACCAGGGGTACCAGCCCCAGCATTTT. Translating gives CASREDQGYQPQHF.

This chain links TRBV12-3 or TRBV12-4 with TRBJ1-1; the D gene is possibly TRBD1 (5 bases). Between the trimmed V and J ends, which lost 8 bases and 12 bases, there was a span of 22 bases. CDR3 length: 13 residues. CDR3 in amino acids: CASSDRIRGYTFF. The CDR3 DNA reads as TGTGCCAGCTCCGACAGAATCAGAGGCTATACTTTCTTT.

V and J are TRBV5-8 and TRBJ2-1; 8 nucleotides align to TRBD1. The CDR3 sequence is 14 residues long. V was pared by 4 bases and J by 4 bases, with 4 bases of the junction left unmatched. CDR1 is SGHTS, CDR2 YDEGEE, per germline. CDR3 amino acids: CASSPRTGYNEQFF. The DNA of the CDR3 is TGTGCCAGCAGCCCCCGGACAGGGTACAATGAGCAGTTCTTC.

The chain combines TRBV6-5 with TRBJ1-6; the D gene is possibly TRBD1 (6 bases). Germline assignment: CDR1 MNHEY and CDR2 SVGAGI. The length of the CDR3 is 14 residues. Trimming took off 2 bases at V and 6 bases at J, with 8 bases between the two ends. In DNA form, the CDR3 reads TGTGCCAGCAGTTACGCAGGGGCTAATTCACCCCTCCACTTT. This gives the protein CASSYAGANSPLHF.

This rearrangement joins TRBV28 to TRBJ2-7; tentatively, D is TRBD1 (6 bases). The V end was cut by 6 bases, the J end by 7 bases, with 22 bases between. CDR1 is MDHEN and CDR2 is SYDVKM in the germline V gene. The CDR3 consists of 15 residues. The chain's CDR3 is CASSRPGAGSWEQYF. In nucleotides, the CDR3 is TGTGCCAGCAGCCGACCAGGGGCCGGGTCCTGGGAGCAGTACTTC.

The rearrangement links TRBV4-1 to TRBJ2-7; TRBD2 agrees at 7 bases. The CDR3 contains 15 residues. Germline V gene data show CDR1 as MGHRA and CDR2 as YSYEKL. With 7 bases clipped from V and 9 bases from J, the junction kept 18 bases outside the gene matches. CDR3 sequence (DNA): TGCGCCAGCACTCAGAGGTCGTTGGCGGGGGAGGTGCAGTACTTC. Residues: CASTQRSLAGEVQYF.

The chain recombines TRBV5-1 with TRBJ2-3; 8 positions agree with TRBD2. Trimming removed 2 bases from V and 5 bases from J; junction bases left unmatched: 7. The CDR3 spans 15 residues. Germline CDR1 and CDR2: SGHRS and YFSETQ. The CDR3 region has the DNA TGCGCCAGCAGCTTTCTAGCGGGCGCGGGAGATACGCAGTATTTT. It translates to CASSFLAGAGDTQYF. Variable domain in full (rest from reference TRBV5-1 and TRBJ2-3): KAGVTQTPRYLIKTRGQQVTLSCSPISGHRSVSWYQQTPGQGLQFLFEYFSETQRNKGNFPGRFSGRQFSNSRSEMNVSTLELGDSALYLCASSFLAGAGDTQYFGPGTRLTVL.

This chain links TRBV4-1 with TRBJ1-5, with 8 bases aligning to TRBD1. The CDR3 totals 17 residues. Germline values: CDR1 MGHRA, CDR2 YSYEKL. The V gene end was trimmed by 2 bases and the J gene end by 4 bases; junction bases not matched to a gene: 10. The CDR3: CASSQSPGQGSNQPQHF. The CDR3 region has the DNA TGCGCCAGCAGCCAAAGCCCCGGACAGGGCAGTAATCAGCCCCAGCATTTT.

J is TRBJ2-5 and V is TRBV10-2; 9 bases agree with TRBD2. Germline V gene sequence: CDR1 WSHSY, CDR2 SAAADI. The trim removed 9 bases at V and 3 bases at J, leaving 5 bases unmatched. The CDR3 totals 13 residues. The CDR3 protein is CASSGTSKETQYF. In DNA, the CDR3 is TGCGCCAGTTCCGGGACTAGCAAAGAGACCCAGTACTTC.

This clone is a singleton in its sample. V is TRBV9 and J is TRBJ1-2; D is uncertain. Deletions cut 3 bases from V and 5 bases from J, with 11 bases between. CDR3 length: 13 residues. Germline lookup yields CDR1 SGDLS and CDR2 YYNGEE. CDR3 loop: CASSGSNEYGYTF. The CDR3 bases are TGTGCCAGCAGCGGGTCTAATGAGTATGGCTACACCTTC.

The chain recombines TRBV5-4 with TRBJ1-1; D is uncertain. Germline lookup yields CDR1 SGHNT and CDR2 YYREEE (reference sequence). V dropped 4 bases and J dropped 4 bases, with 11 bases sitting between them. The CDR3 extends over 13 amino acids. This chain's CDR3 is CASSPGSGTEAFF. CDR3 DNA: TGTGCCAGCAGCCCGGGGAGTGGCACTGAAGCTTTCTTT.

V is TRBV21-1 and J is TRBJ2-4; TRBD2, the D gene given by the table, was not confirmed from the DNA. TRBV21-1 is noted as a pseudogene. The CDR3 totals 12 residues. The DNA for the CDR3 is TGTGCCAGCTGCGTGGACGGGGACATTCAGTACTTC. As protein: CASCVDGDIQYF.

The chain is built from TRBV4-1 and TRBJ2-5, with 8 nucleotides matching TRBD2. The germline V gene has CDR1 MGHRA and CDR2 YSYEKL. V shed 1 base and J 5 bases; nucleotides not matched to a gene: 9. The CDR3 extends over 16 amino acids. CDR3 coding DNA: TGCGCCAGCAGCCAAGGGAGGGCGGGGGGCCTGGAGACCCAGTACTTC. Translation: CASSQGRAGGLETQYF.

This clone turned up a few times. The chain has TRBV28 and TRBJ1-1; D gene uncertain. The CDR3 has 13 residues. Germline CDR1 reads MDHEN; CDR2 reads SYDVKM. The V end lost 2 bases, the J end lost 1 base, and 5 bases lay between the germline ends. CDR3 in DNA: TGTGCCAGCAGTTTAGCGGAGAACACTGAAGCTTTCTTT. It is translated as CASSLAENTEAFF.

V is TRBV10-2 and J is TRBJ1-5; D gene ambiguous. Trimming pared 8 bases from V and 0 bases from J, leaving 23 bases between. CDR3 length equals 18 residues. CDR1 WSHSY and CDR2 SAAADI come from the germline V gene. The DNA for the CDR3 is TGCGCCAGCTTTTACTTGGACGGGAACCTGTATAGCAATCAGCCCCAGCATTTT. Translating it yields CASFYLDGNLYSNQPQHF.

A few counts support this clone. The chain has TRBV28 and TRBJ1-3; D possibly corresponds to TRBD1 (6 bases). Trimming removed 1 base at V and 2 bases at J, with 15 bases between. Germline V gives CDR1 MDHEN, CDR2 SYDVKM. This CDR3 has 17 amino acids. CDR3 nucleotide sequence: TGTGCCAGCAGTTTATCCGGGGCAGGGGAAGCTGGAAACACCATATATTTT. Translated: CASSLSGAGEAGNTIYF. The full variable domain, in which reference TRBV28 and TRBJ1-3 provide the parts outside the CDR3, is DVKVTQSSRYLVKRTGEKVFLECVQDMDHENMFWYRQDPGLGLRLIYFSYDVKMKEKGDIPEGYSVSREKKERFSLILESASTNQTSMYLCASSLSGAGEAGNTIYFGEGSWLTVV.

The chain has TRBV5-4 and TRBJ1-2; D is possibly TRBD1 (5 bases). Trimming pared 5 bases from V and 4 bases from J, leaving 12 bases between. The CDR3 sequence is 13 residues long. Per the germline V gene, CDR1 is SGHNT and CDR2 is YYREEE (reference sequence). CDR3 nucleotide sequence: TGTGCCAGCAGGCCCGGGACTACCTATGGCTACACCTTC. This gives the protein CASRPGTTYGYTF.